This TCR beta chain was sequenced during a study of somatic mutations in cytotoxic T cells in rheumatoid arthritis. TCRdb keeps only in-frame clones here, not all; method: immunoSEQ multiplex PCR. The data contain about 15,000 clones, approximately 82% of them seen just once; the ten biggest clones take up approximately 19%. The table lists this clone with a few counts. The source of this sequence is an adult with rheumatoid arthritis. The sequencing sample was made of CD8+ T cells sorted from blood.

The CDR3 bases are TGTGCCAGCAGTTACCGACTCCTTACCGGGGAGCTGTTTTTT. It translates to CASSYRLLTGELFF. J is TRBJ2-2 and V is TRBV6-5; D not certain. The CDR3 is made up of 14 amino acids. V lost 2 bases to trimming and J lost 5 bases, with 9 bases between them. CDR1 and CDR2 from the germline V gene are MNHEY and SVGAGI.